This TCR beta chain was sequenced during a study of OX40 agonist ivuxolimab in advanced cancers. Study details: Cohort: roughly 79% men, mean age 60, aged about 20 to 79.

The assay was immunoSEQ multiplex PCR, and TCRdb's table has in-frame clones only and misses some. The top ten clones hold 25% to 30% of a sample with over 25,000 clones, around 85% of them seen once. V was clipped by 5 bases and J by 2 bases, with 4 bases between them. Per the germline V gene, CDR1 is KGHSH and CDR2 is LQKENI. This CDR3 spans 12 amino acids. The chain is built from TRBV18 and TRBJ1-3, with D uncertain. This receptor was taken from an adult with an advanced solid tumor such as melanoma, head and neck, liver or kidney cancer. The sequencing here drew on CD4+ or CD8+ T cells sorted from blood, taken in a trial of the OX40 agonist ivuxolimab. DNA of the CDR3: TGTGCCAGCTCAATGCCTGGAAACACCATATATTTT. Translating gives CASSMPGNTIYF.